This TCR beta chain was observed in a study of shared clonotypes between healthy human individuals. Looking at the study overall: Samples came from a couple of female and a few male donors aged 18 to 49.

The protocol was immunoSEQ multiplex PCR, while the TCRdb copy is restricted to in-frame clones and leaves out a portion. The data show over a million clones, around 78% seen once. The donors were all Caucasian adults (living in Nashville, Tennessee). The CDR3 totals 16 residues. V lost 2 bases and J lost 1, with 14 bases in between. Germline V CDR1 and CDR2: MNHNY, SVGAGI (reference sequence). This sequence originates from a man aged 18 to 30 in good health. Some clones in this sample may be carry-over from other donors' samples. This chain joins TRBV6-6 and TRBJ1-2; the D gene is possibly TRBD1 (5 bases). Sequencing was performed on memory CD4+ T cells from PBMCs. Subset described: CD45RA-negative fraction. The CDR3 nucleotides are TGTGCCAGCAGTTACGGTCGGGACCGGGGTAACTATGGCTACACCTTC. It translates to CASSYGRDRGNYGYTF.